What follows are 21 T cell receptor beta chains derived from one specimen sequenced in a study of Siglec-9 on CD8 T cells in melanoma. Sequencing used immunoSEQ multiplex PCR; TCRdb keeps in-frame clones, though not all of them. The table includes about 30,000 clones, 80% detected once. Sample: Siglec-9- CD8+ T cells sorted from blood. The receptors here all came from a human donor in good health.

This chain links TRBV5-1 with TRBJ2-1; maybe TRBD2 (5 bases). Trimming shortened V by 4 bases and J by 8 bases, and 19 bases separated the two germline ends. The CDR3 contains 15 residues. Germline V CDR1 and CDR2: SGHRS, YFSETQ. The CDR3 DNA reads TGCGCCAGCAGCCTTCGAGAGGGATTGTCCCATGAGCAGTTCTTC. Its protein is CASSLREGLSHEQFF.

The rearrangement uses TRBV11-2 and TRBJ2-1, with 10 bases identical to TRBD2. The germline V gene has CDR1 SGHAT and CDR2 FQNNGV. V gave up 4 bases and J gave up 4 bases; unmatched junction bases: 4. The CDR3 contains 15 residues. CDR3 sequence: CASSSPSGGYNEQFF. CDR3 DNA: TGTGCCAGCAGCTCCCCTAGCGGGGGATACAATGAGCAGTTCTTC.

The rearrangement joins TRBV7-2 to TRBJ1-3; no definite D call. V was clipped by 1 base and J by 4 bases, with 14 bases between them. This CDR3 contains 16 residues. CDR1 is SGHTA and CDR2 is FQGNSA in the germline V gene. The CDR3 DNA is TGTGCCAGCAGCTTAGGTCCCCACAGCGCAGGAAACACCATATATTTT. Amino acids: CASSLGPHSAGNTIYF.

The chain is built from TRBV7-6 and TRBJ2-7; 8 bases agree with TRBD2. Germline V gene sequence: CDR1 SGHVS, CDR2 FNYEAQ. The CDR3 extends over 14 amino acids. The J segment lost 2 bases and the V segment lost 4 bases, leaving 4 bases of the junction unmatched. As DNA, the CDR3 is TGTGCCAGCAGCTCAGAGCGGGAGACCTACGAGCAGTACGTC. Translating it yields CASSSERETYEQYV.

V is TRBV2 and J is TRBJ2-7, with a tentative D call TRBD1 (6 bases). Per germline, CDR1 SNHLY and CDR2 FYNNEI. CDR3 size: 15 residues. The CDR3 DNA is TGTGCCAGCAGGGAAGGGGGTAGCTATTCCTACGAGCAGTACGTC. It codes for CASREGGSYSYEQYV.

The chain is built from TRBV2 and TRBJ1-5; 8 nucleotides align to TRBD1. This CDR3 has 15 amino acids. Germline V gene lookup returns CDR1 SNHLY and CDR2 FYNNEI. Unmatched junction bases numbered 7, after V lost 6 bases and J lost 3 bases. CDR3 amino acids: CASRQKDRDNQPQHF. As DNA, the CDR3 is TGTGCCAGCAGACAGAAGGACAGGGACAATCAGCCCCAGCATTTT.

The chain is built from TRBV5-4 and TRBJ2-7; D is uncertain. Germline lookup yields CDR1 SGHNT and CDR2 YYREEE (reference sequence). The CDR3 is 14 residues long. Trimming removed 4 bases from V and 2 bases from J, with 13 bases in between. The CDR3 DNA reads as TGTGCCAGCAGCCCCATGGGCCTAACCTACGAGCAGTACTTC. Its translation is CASSPMGLTYEQYF.

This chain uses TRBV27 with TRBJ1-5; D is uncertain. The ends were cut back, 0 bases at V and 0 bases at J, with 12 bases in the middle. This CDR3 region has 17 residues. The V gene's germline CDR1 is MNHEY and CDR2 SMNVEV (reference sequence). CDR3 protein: CASSLSGRLLSNQPQHF. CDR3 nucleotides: TGTGCCAGCAGTTTATCGGGCCGATTACTTAGCAATCAGCCCCAGCATTTT.

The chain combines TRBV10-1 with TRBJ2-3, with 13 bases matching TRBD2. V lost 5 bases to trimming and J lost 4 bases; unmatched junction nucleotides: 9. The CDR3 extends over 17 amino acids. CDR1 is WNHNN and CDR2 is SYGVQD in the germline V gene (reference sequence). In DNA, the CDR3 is TGCGCCAGCAGTCCAGGACTAGCGGGGGAGGTGTCAGATACGCAGTATTTT. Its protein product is CASSPGLAGEVSDTQYF.

In DNA, the CDR3 is TGTGCCAGCAGCCAAGCCGGGACAGGAAAAACCTCGAACACTGAAGCTTTCTTT. Protein product: CASSQAGTGKTSNTEAFF. The rearrangement links TRBV4-2 to TRBJ1-1; 8 bases map to TRBD1. CDR1 is LGHNA and CDR2 is YNFKEQ in the germline V gene. CDR3 length: 18 amino acids. V was clipped by 1 base and J by 1 base; unmatched bases: 11.

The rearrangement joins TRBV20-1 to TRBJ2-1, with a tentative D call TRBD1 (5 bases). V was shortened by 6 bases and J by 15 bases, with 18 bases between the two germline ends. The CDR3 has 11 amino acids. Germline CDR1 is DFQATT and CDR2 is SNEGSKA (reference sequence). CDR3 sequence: CSAQGARRRFF. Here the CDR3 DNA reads TGCAGTGCCCAGGGCGCCCGACGGCGGTTCTTC.

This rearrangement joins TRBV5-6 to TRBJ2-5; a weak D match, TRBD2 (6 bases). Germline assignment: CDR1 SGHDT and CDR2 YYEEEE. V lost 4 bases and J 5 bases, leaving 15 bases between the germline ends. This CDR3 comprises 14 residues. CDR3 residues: CASSLGTAGETQYF. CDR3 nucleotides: TGTGCCAGCAGCCTAGGGACTGCTGGTGAGACCCAGTACTTC.

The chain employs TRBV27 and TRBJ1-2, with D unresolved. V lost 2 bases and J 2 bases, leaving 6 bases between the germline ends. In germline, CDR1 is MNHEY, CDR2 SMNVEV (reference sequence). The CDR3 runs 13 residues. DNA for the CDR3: TGTGCCAGCAGTTTAAGGCTGAACTATGGCTACACCTTC. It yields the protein CASSLRLNYGYTF.

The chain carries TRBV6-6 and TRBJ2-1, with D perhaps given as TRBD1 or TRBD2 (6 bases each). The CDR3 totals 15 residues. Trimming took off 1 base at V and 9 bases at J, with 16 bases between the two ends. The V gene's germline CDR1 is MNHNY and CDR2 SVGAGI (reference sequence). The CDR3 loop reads CASSYYPTGAGEQFF. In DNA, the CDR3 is TGTGCCAGCAGTTACTATCCGACGGGGGCTGGTGAGCAGTTCTTC.

CDR3 amino acids: CASSFQGGSYNEQFF. DNA of the CDR3: TGTGCCAGCAGCTTCCAGGGGGGTTCCTACAATGAGCAGTTCTTC. V and J are TRBV13 and TRBJ2-1; D possibly corresponds to TRBD1 (7 bases). The V and J ends lost 3 bases and 1 base respectively, with 10 bases between them. The CDR3 loop spans 15 amino acids. From germline, CDR1 is PRHDT and CDR2 FYEKMQ (reference sequence).

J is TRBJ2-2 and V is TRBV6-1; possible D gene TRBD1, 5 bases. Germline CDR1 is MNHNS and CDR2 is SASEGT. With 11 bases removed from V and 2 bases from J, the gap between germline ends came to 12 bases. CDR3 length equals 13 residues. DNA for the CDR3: TGTGCCCACAAAGGGGATAACACCGGGGAGCTGTTTTTT. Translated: CAHKGDNTGELFF.

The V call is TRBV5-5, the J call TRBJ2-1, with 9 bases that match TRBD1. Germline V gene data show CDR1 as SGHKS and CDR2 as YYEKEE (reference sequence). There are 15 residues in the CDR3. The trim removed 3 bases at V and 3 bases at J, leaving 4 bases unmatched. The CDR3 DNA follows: TGTGCCAGCAGCTCTCGGACAGGGGACTACAATGAGCAGTTCTTC. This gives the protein CASSSRTGDYNEQFF.

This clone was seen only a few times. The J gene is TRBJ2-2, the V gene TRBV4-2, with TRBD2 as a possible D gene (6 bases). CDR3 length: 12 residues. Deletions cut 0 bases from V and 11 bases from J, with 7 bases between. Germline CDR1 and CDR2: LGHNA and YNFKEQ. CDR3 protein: CASSQEGTELFF. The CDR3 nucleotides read TGTGCCAGCAGCCAAGAAGGGACTGAGCTGTTTTTT.

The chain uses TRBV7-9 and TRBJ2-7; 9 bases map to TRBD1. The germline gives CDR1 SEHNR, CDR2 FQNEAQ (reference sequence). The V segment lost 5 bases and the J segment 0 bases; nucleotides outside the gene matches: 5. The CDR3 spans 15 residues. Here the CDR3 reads CASSHPGQGSYEQYF. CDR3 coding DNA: TGTGCCAGCAGCCACCCGGGACAGGGCTCCTACGAGCAGTACTTC.

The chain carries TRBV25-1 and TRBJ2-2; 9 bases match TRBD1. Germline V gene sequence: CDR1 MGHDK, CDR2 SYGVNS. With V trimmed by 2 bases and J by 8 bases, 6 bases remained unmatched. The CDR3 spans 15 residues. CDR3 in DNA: TGTGCCAGCAGTGAAGTGGGACAGGGCCCGGGGGAGCTGTTTTTT. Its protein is CASSEVGQGPGELFF.

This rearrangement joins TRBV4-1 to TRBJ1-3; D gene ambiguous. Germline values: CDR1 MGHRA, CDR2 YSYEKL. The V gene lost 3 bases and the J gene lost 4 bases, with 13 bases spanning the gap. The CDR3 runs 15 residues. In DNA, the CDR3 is TGCGCCAGCAGCCACGAATCAAGTGAGGGAAACACCATATATTTT. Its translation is CASSHESSEGNTIYF.